This TCR beta chain was identified in a study of shared clonotypes between healthy human individuals. Study context: CD4 naive cells filled three plates per donor, CD4 memory three, CD8 naive two and CD8 memory one.

The CDR3 spans 13 residues. The germline gives CDR1 SEHNR, CDR2 FQNEAQ (reference sequence). Trimming took 0 bases from V and 9 from J; bases not matched to a gene: 2. From CD4+ cells came CD45RA+ naive and CD45RA-negative memory subsets. Assay execution took place at the deep level. The data were produced by immunoSEQ multiplex PCR, yet TCRdb's version contains in-frame clones alone and is incomplete. The sample lists about 980,000 clones, 76% occurring once. Details on this clone: As yet, its antigen is unknown.

The study's findings and limits: Clonotypes shared by all four sorted-subset donors had higher generation probabilities than non-shared clonotypes.

This receptor was taken from a man aged 18 to 29 in good health. The chain is built from TRBV7-9 and TRBJ1-2; 9 bases are shared with TRBD1. The sequenced sample consisted of memory CD4+ T cells sorted from blood. Documented subset: CD45RA-negative fraction. The DNA of the CDR3 is TGTGCCAGCAGCTTAGCCGGACAGGGGCGCTACACCTTC. This sequence encodes CASSLAGQGRYTF.